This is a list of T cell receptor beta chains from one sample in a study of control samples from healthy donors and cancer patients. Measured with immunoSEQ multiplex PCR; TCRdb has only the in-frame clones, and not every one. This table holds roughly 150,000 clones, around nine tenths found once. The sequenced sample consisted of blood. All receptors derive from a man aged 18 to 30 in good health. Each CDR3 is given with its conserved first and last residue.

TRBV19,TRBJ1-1,CASSIDRPTAEAFF
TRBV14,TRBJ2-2,CASSQLQSWMNTGELFF
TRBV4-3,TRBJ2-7,CASSQDVGGWDEQYF
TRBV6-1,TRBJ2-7,CASSEGAGGLYEQYF
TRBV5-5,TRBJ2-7,CASSLETGLSYEQYF
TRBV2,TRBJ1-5,CASSPWDSGSNQPQHF
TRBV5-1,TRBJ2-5,CASSPGTSGGPIQYF
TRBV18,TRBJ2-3,CASSPMRTSGDTDTQYF
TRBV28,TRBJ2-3,CASTFGTDDTDTQYF
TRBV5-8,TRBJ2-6,CASSGGTGGSGANVLTF
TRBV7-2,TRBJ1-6,CASSLPRPPSPLHF
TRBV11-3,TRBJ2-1,CASSLQDNEQFF
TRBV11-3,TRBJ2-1,CASGYSSYNEQFF
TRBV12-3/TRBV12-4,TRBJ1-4,CASSPLYNEKLFF
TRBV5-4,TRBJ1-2,CASSLWGDGLEEYGYTF
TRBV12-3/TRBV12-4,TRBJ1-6,CASAGDNSPLHF
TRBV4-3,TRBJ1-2,CASSLLSASSYGYTF
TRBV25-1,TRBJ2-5,CASSEWSGGAGETQYF
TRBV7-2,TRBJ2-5,CASSFISPLYQETQYF
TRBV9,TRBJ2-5,CASSVEGTETQYF
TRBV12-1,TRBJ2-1,CASGRRGNEQFF
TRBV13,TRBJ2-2,CASSSRLARDTGELFF
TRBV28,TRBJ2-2,CASFSGGPYTGELFF
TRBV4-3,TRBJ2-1,CASSQEAGPRNEQFF
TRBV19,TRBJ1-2,CASREIGGAGRNYGYTF
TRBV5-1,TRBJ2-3,CASSLWSGALYTQYF
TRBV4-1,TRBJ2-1,CASSQANEQFF
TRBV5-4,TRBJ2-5,CASSLGGASGPQETQYF
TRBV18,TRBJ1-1,CASSPSTVITEAFF
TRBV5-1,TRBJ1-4,CASSLAPGRGEKLFF
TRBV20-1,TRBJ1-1,CSAAVPRGAFF
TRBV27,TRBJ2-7,CASGRRGEQYF
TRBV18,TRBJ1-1,CASSAGTETEAFF
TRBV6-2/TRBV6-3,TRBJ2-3,CASRLAGLTSTDTQYF
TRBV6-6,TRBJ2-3,CASRQGAADTQYF
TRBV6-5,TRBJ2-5,CASRRLRGLETQYF
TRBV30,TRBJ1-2,CAWSVQKTGYTF
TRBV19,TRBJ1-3,CASSIAEGRNTIYF
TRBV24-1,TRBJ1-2,CATSDTRQGEGYTF
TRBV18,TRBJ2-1,CASSPRTTGGGEQFF
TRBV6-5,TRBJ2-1,CASSYSSGGNEQFF
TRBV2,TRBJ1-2,CASQIGIPYGYTF
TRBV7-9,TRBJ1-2,CASSFREHYGYTF
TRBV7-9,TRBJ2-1,CASSLARLQGSSYNEQFF
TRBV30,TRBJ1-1,CARWDREGMNTEAFF
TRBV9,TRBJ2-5,CASSVEGRKETQYF
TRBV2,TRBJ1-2,CASSEALSAGYTF
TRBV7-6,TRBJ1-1,CASSPWTGANTEAFF
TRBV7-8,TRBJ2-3,CASSSQGGSTDTQYF
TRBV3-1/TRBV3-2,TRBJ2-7,CASSQGLAGGRPSYEQYF
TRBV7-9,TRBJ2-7,CASSLASSSGGNSYEQYF
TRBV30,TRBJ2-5,CAWSYEVAGGWQETQYF
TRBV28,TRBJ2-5,CASRSQETQYF